The 6 T cell receptor beta chains reported below all come from one sample, sequenced in a study of blood T cell repertoires in COVID-19. Using immunoSEQ multiplex PCR, the repertoire was profiled, and TCRdb retains in-frame clones only, with some absent. In the table there are fewer than 400,000 clones, roughly 90% of which are singletons. The sequenced material came from peripheral blood. The receptors derive from a woman aged 25 to 39 with COVID-19, enrolled during active disease.

CDR3 sequence reads: CASSLLEGTGFNSPLHF. The CDR3 DNA reads as TGTGCCAGCAGTTTATTGGAGGGGACAGGGTTTAATTCACCCCTCCACTTT. The chain links TRBV27 to TRBJ1-6; 9 bases fit TRBD1. This CDR3 comprises 17 residues. J lost 6 bases, V lost 1 base, and 7 bases had no gene match. Germline CDR1 MNHEY, CDR2 SMNVEV (reference sequence).

The chain links TRBV25-1 to TRBJ1-2; unclear D gene. The CDR3 runs 15 residues. V lost 4 bases and J 2 bases, leaving 14 bases between the germline ends. Looked up from germline, CDR1 is MGHDK and CDR2 is SYGVNS. This CDR3 reads CASSAGAGRNYGYTF. The CDR3 DNA reads TGTGCCAGCAGTGCCGGTGCGGGTAGGAACTATGGCTACACCTTC.

The V and J genes are TRBV7-9 and TRBJ1-1; 7 bases match TRBD1. With V trimmed by 5 bases and J by 2 bases, 8 bases remained unmatched. The CDR3 totals 15 residues. Germline-derived CDR1 and CDR2 are SEHNR and FQNEAQ (reference sequence). The CDR3 DNA sequence: TGTGCCAGCAGCCCGGGGGACAGATCAAACACTGAAGCTTTCTTT. Translation: CASSPGDRSNTEAFF.

The chain carries TRBV19 and TRBJ2-1; 10 bases match TRBD2. V gave up 5 bases and J gave up 9 bases; unmatched junction bases: 13. CDR1 and CDR2 from the germline V gene are LNHDA and SQIVND (reference sequence). The CDR3 spans 16 residues. CDR3 sequence reads: CASSLGAGGGYGEQFF. DNA of the CDR3: TGTGCCAGTAGTCTCGGAGCGGGAGGGGGATACGGTGAGCAGTTCTTC.

The chain uses TRBV5-6 and TRBJ1-3; perhaps TRBD1 as D (5 bases). The V gene lost 1 base and the J gene lost 0 bases, with 5 bases spanning the gap. The germline CDR1 and CDR2 sequences are SGHDT and YYEEEE. The length of the CDR3 is 14 residues. The CDR3 nucleotides read TGTGCCAGCAGCTTGACAGGCTCTGGAAACACCATATATTTT. Amino acid sequence: CASSLTGSGNTIYF.

The chain joins TRBV7-6 to TRBJ1-6; D might be TRBD1 (6 bases). Trimming removed 5 bases from V and 9 bases from J, with 17 bases in between. Germline V gene sequence: CDR1 SGHVS, CDR2 FNYEAQ. The CDR3 is 15 residues long. The CDR3 bases are TGTGCCAGCAGCCCCACGGACAGTCGGTCTTCACCCCTCCACTTT. It is translated as CASSPTDSRSSPLHF.